This T cell receptor beta chain was identified in a study of identical twins. This clonotype was seen a few times. This CDR3 contains 16 residues. CDR1 is MGHRA and CDR2 is YSYEKL in the germline V gene. The germline V and J ends were trimmed by 0 bases and 5 bases, with 15 bases remaining between them. Via MiXCR, TCRdb re-called the 5' RACE reads, giving one row per CDR3 protein. The table has more than 1.5 million distinct CDR3 sequences, about 31% seen once. In every case, the donor was a healthy Caucasian. The sequenced sample consisted of cord blood. The chain is built from TRBV4-1 and TRBJ2-3; possible D gene TRBD1, 5 bases. This clonotype was obtained from a newborn girl in good health. CDR3 nucleotide sequence: TGCGCCAGCAGCCAAGATGGGTCAGGGTGGGGAGATACGCAGTATTTT. Its translation: CASSQDGSGWGDTQYF.